Below are 17 T cell receptor beta chains sequenced from a single sample in a study of T cell clusters in autoimmune cytopenias. TRB was amplified by touch-down multiplex PCR, primer pools A and B combined. TCRdb reanalyzed the multiplex PCR reads and collapses them to one entry per CDR3 protein, without DNA. This table holds 6,500 to 8,500 distinct CDR3 sequences. TRB was amplified from around 0.25 ug of peripheral blood genomic DNA per sample. Sequenced: peripheral blood. The receptors stem from a human donor with an autoimmune cytopenia or autoimmune hepatitis (not recorded which).

This chain joins TRBV20-1 and TRBJ2-3; TCRdb designates TRBD2, a call that cannot be tested without DNA. Germline V gene sequence: CDR1 DFQATT, CDR2 SNEGSKA (reference sequence). This CDR3 contains 15 residues. This CDR3 is CSARGRGGGTDTQYF.

The chain carries TRBV5-1 and TRBJ2-1. The CDR3 is made up of 12 amino acids. Germline V CDR1 and CDR2: SGHRS, YFSETQ. The CDR3 spells CASSLVSNEQFF.

J is TRBJ1-1 and V is TRBV5-4; TCRdb picks TRBD1, but there is no DNA to check that call. Germline assignment: CDR1 SGHNT and CDR2 YYREEE (reference sequence). The CDR3 covers 15 residues. CDR3 sequence: CASVPRDRGRTEAFF.

V and J are TRBV12-3 or TRBV12-4 and TRBJ2-2. The CDR3 extends over 15 amino acids. The CDR3 is CASSFSRSYTGELFF.

Measured by frequency, this clonotype is medium-sized. The chain combines TRBV11-2 with TRBJ2-6. This CDR3 contains 16 residues. Germline V gives CDR1 SGHAT, CDR2 FQNNGV. The CDR3 protein is CASRQRGELGANVLTF.

The genes are TRBV27 and TRBJ1-1; as DNA is missing, the TRBD1 call by TCRdb cannot be tested. CDR3 length: 15 residues. Looked up from germline, CDR1 is MNHEY and CDR2 is SMNVEV (reference sequence). The CDR3: CASITIGGARTEAFF.

The chain combines TRBV12-3 or TRBV12-4 with TRBJ1-1; TCRdb returns TRBD1, unconfirmable since there is no DNA. The length of the CDR3 is 13 residues. The CDR3 loop is CASSSRTGFEAFF.

According to its frequency, this clonotype is medium-sized. The chain carries TRBV10-3 and TRBJ1-2; without DNA, the TCRdb call of TRBD1 cannot be checked. Germline CDR1 and CDR2: ENHRY and SYGVKD. This CDR3 contains 15 residues. CDR3: CAISDLDRVRGGYTF.

The rearrangement joins TRBV6-2 or TRBV6-3 to TRBJ2-4; there is no DNA to check the TCRdb D call of TRBD1. This CDR3 is built from 16 residues. Germline V gives CDR1 MNHEY, CDR2 SVGEGT. The CDR3 region is CASTPGRRLGKNIQYF.

The genes are TRBV5-8 and TRBJ1-2. Germline CDR1 is SGHTS and CDR2 is YDEGEE. There are 12 residues in the CDR3. CDR3 sequence reads: CASSKEGYGYTF.

The gene calls are TRBV5-1 and TRBJ2-5; as DNA is missing, the TRBD2 call by TCRdb cannot be tested. The length of the CDR3 is 14 residues. The V gene's germline CDR1 is SGHRS and CDR2 YFSETQ. CDR3 sequence: CASSFRTSEGTQYF.

The chain recombines TRBV24-1 with TRBJ1-2. The germline V gene encodes CDR1 KGHDR and CDR2 SFDVKD. This CDR3 region has 14 residues. CDR3 sequence: CATSDSTINYGYTF.

The chain links TRBV14 to TRBJ2-7. This CDR3 spans 16 amino acids. Germline V gene lookup returns CDR1 SGHDN and CDR2 FVKESK. The chain's CDR3 is CASSQEADRGSYEQYF.

The chain employs TRBV27 and TRBJ1-2; checking the TCRdb D call of TRBD1 is not possible without DNA. There are 16 residues in the CDR3. Germline V gene sequence: CDR1 MNHEY, CDR2 SMNVEV (reference sequence). The chain's CDR3 is CASSLFGAGAGYGYTF.

The rearrangement joins TRBV5-1 to TRBJ1-1. Per germline, CDR1 SGHRS and CDR2 YFSETQ. The CDR3 extends over 16 amino acids. The CDR3 sequence: CASSLASGLRNTEAFF.

The J gene is TRBJ1-1, the V gene TRBV13; without DNA, the TCRdb call of TRBD1 cannot be checked. Germline V CDR1 and CDR2: PRHDT, FYEKMQ (reference sequence). This CDR3 region has 16 residues. CDR3 protein: CASSLSGRFMNTEAFF.

The chain's CDR3 is CASSLVGTTANYGYTF. The gene calls are TRBV5-1 and TRBJ1-2; TCRdb outputs TRBD1, but without DNA this stays unchecked. Germline CDR1 reads SGHRS; CDR2 reads YFSETQ. The CDR3 covers 16 residues.